The clone carrying this T cell receptor (beta chain) has only a few counts. This sample stems from a study of identical twins. TCRdb re-called the 5' RACE reads with MiXCR, one entry per CDR3 protein. The profile shows some 500,000 distinct CDR3 sequences, about 20% of them singletons. V was pared by 6 bases and J by 0 bases, with 12 bases between. This CDR3 is 14 amino acids long. Per germline, CDR1 DFQATT and CDR2 SNEGSKA (reference sequence). This same sample was also taken into another study, of T cells expressing NK-cell markers. This second report adds: The authors applied an anti-gamma-delta TCR antibody in several experiments, and it restricted sorting to alpha-beta TCR T cells.

The chain couples TRBV20-1 to TRBJ2-1, with D hard to call. This TCR came from a woman in her late teens or twenties in good health. Source material: CD4+ T cells sorted from blood. Written as DNA, the CDR3 is TGCAGTGCCTCGACTGGCTACTCCTACAATGAGCAGTTCTTC. This encodes CSASTGYSYNEQFF.